This entry describes one T cell receptor (beta chain). This specimen belongs to a study of CD8+ T cells in alopecia areata. Extracted RNA was reverse transcribed, and the resulting cDNA served as sequencing template. The data were produced by immunoSEQ multiplex PCR, yet TCRdb's version contains in-frame clones alone and is incomplete. This table has about 180,000 clones, around 63% appearing once. CDR1 and CDR2 from the germline V gene are GTSNPN and SVGIG (reference sequence). The CDR3 runs to 13 residues. After removal of 2 bases from V and 6 bases from J, the junction contained 4 bases not matched to a gene.

The sample in question was CD4+ T cells sorted from blood, obtained at week 0. The sequence was collected from a human donor with alopecia areata. The rearrangement uses TRBV30 and TRBJ1-5, with 7 nucleotides matching TRBD1. The CDR3 coding sequence is TGTGCCTGGAGTCCCGACAGGGTTCAGCCCCAGCATTTT. This sequence encodes CAWSPDRVQPQHF.